This record looks at one T cell receptor beta chain sequence and its context. Antigen: not known. These data come from a study of T cells in narcolepsy. Across the study: Patients with NT1 or NT2 and healthy control donors were enrolled. Findings and limits, study-wide: Reportedly, autoreactive clonotypes were serially detected in patients' blood but not controls'. No autoreactive T cell clone sequences appeared in some memory CD4+ repertoires. Same-patient CSF and blood CD4+ T cell clonotypes included HCRT-specific and TRIB2-specific autoreactive ones.

The CDR3 extends over 15 amino acids. TCRdb's table, derived via immunoSEQ multiplex PCR, lists solely in-frame clones and lacks some. The sample holds some 35,000 clones, 81% seen once. Sample: memory (CD45RA-) CD4+ T cells from blood. This TCR was recovered from a human donor in good health. The genes are TRBV21-1 and TRBJ1-5; the table assigns TRBD1, which was not confirmed against the DNA. TRBV21-1 is reported as a pseudogene. As DNA, the CDR3 is TGTGCCAGCAGCCTTAGGTACAGGAACAATCAGCCCCAGCATTTT. This codes for CASSLRYRNNQPQHF.